The TCR beta chain under discussion was sequenced for a study of vaccination effects on CD4 cells after COVID-19. Study details: Vaccination of participants consisted of two doses of either the BNT162b2 or mRNA-1273 vaccine.

The CDR3 is 14 residues long. The germline V and J ends were trimmed by 0 bases and 8 bases, with 12 bases remaining between them. CDR1 SGHRS and CDR2 YFSETQ come from the germline V gene. This clone counts as medium-sized. Antigen: not known. Using viral peptide pools, the ViraFEST assay grew out antigen-specific CD4+ T cells prior to sequencing. CD4+ T cell isolation took place after 10 days of culture. None of these healthy vaccinees had been infected with SARS-CoV-2 before vaccination. The method was immunoSEQ multiplex PCR; TCRdb's version includes in-frame clones alone and lacks a portion of them. The sample contains about 23,000 clones, about 63% of which appear only once. Overall study findings and caveats: Long after vaccination, the clones induced by infection and by vaccine shrank markedly in size.

The sample in question was CD4+ T cells from PBMCs cultured with HCoV-NL63 spike peptides, obtained before COVID-19 vaccination. The sequence was collected from a human donor who received a COVID-19 vaccine. The V call is TRBV5-1, the J call TRBJ2-1; D unresolved. CDR3 DNA sequence: TGCGCCAGCAGCTTGGGGAGTGTTATGGATGAGCAGTTCTTC. Encoded protein: CASSLGSVMDEQFF.